This T cell receptor beta chain derives from a study of T cells in Graves' hyperthyroidism and ophthalmopathy. This clonotype showed up just a few times. What it binds is not known. The PBMCs had their origin in 10 ml of fresh peripheral blood. Trimming at V came to 4 bases and at J to 5 bases, leaving 12 bases not matched to a gene. Germline-derived CDR1 and CDR2 are MGHDK and SYGVNS. The CDR3 runs to 17 residues. TCR beta CDR3 region amplification was performed from RNA transcripts. The HTBI set primed first-round TCR CDR3 RT-PCR. TCRdb ran MiXCR on the multiplex PCR reads and lists one entry per CDR3 protein. The sample records hundreds of thousands of distinct CDR3 sequences, 38% being singletons. General observations from the study: Stable hyperthyroidism was separated from ophthalmopathy by a model based on 13 V-J features.

The chain links TRBV25-1 to TRBJ2-2; 8 bases are a match to TRBD1. Sequences were obtained from blood. This receptor was obtained from a man aged 18 to 30 with Graves' hyperthyroidism. CDR3: CASSGTPRTGLTGELFF. The DNA of the CDR3 is TGTGCCAGCAGTGGGACCCCCAGGACAGGGTTAACCGGGGAGCTGTTTTTT.